This TCR beta chain emerged from a study of cytomegalovirus exposure and HLA in healthy donors. Study context: Among the 400 or so donors who were genotyped, 81% fell in the genetic ancestry cluster that is associated with self-reported Caucasian donors.

Germline CDR1 reads SNHLY; CDR2 reads FYNNEI. The V end was cut by 6 bases, the J end by 1 base, with 13 bases between. CDR3 length: 15 amino acids. Use of 60 Vbeta and 13 Jbeta primers characterized the PCR. In the study's own analysis: An analysis that came later counted 80 million or so unique TCR beta chains, 10 million to 11 million shared. Using immunoSEQ multiplex PCR, the repertoire was profiled, and TCRdb retains in-frame clones only, with some absent. That table furnishes V, J and clone size, whereas the DNA furnished D and trimming. The sample records around 120,000 clones, around 81% being singletons.

The source of this sequence is a woman aged 25 to 39 in good health and CMV-seronegative. The specimen sequenced was PBMCs. This rearrangement joins TRBV2 to TRBJ1-5, with D perhaps matching TRBD1 (6 bases). CDR3 sequence: CASSQGGGSNQPQHF. The CDR3 region has the DNA TGTGCCAGCAGCCAGGGAGGGGGGAGCAATCAGCCCCAGCATTTT.